The present TCR beta chain was sequenced within a study of shared clonotypes between healthy human individuals. Study-level results: Naive subsets tended to show greater estimated richness than memory subsets.

V dropped 3 bases and J dropped 6; count of bases not matched to a gene: 5. CDR3 length: 15 residues. The V gene's germline CDR1 is SGHRS and CDR2 YFSETQ. As concerns this clone: Its antigen is not known.

Each subset's genomic DNA was shared equally among a number of immunoSEQ plates. Assay: immunoSEQ multiplex PCR; the TCRdb copy retains only in-frame clones and omits some. Of some 2,100,000 clones listed, nearly 97% are singletons. All the donors were Caucasian adults who lived in Nashville, Tennessee. The sequence was obtained from a man aged 18-30 years in good health. The rearrangement joins TRBV5-1 to TRBJ2-1; 11 bases match TRBD2. The sample taken for sequencing was naive CD4+ T cells sorted from blood. Indicated subset: CD45RA+ positively selected. CDR3 DNA: TGCGCCAGCAGCTGGGTAGCGGGAGGGATCAATGAGCAGTTCTTC. It codes for CASSWVAGGINEQFF.